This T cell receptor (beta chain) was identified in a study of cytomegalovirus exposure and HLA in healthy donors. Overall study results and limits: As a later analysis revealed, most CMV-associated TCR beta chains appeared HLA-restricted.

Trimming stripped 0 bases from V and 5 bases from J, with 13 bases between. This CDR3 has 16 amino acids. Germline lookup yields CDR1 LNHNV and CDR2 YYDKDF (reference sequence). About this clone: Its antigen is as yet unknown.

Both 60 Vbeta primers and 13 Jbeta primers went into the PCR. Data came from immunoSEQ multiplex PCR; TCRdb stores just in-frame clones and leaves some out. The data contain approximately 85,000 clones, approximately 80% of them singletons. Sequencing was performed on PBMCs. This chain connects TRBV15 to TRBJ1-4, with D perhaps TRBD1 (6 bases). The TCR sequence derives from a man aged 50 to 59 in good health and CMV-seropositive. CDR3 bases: TGTGCCACCAGCAGAGATCCTTCCAGGGGAAATGAAAAACTGTTTTTT. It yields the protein CATSRDPSRGNEKLFF.